This paragraph covers one T cell receptor (beta chain) sequence. The source of the sample is a study of cytomegalovirus exposure and HLA in healthy donors. 13 Jbeta primers and 60 Vbeta primers were used for the PCR. The assay was immunoSEQ multiplex PCR, and TCRdb's table has in-frame clones only and misses some. Here the sample spans over 200,000 clones, around 80% being singletons. The sequenced sample was PBMCs. This TCR was recovered from a woman aged 55-69 years in good health and CMV-seropositive.

CDR3 nucleotide sequence: TGTGCCAGTAGTCCACGACAGGGGCAGGTCACAGATACGCAGTATTTT. As protein: CASSPRQGQVTDTQYF. V gene TRBV19 combines with J gene TRBJ2-3, with 8 bases matching TRBD1. Germline lookup yields CDR1 LNHDA and CDR2 SQIVND (reference sequence). The CDR3 contains 16 residues. Trimming took 5 bases from V and 2 from J; bases not matched to a gene: 9.